These 21 T cell receptor beta chains share one sample of origin, sequenced in a study of T cells after yellow fever vaccination. TCRdb reprocessed the 5' RACE reads via MiXCR and lists one record per CDR3 protein. Seen here are approximately 340,000 distinct CDR3 sequences, 8% to 10% observed once, and the top ten hold under 20%. The sequences come from PBMCs, collected on the day of the first yellow fever vaccination. The origin of the receptors is a man aged 18 to 29 who received the YFV17D yellow fever vaccine.

Only a few counts were recorded for this clonotype. The rearrangement links TRBV5-1 to TRBJ2-3; 7 nucleotides align to TRBD2. The CDR3 is 18 residues long. The trim removed 4 bases at V and 2 bases at J, leaving 16 bases unmatched. The V gene's germline CDR1 is SGHRS and CDR2 YFSETQ. CDR3 loop: CASSPRLGRGTYTDTQYF. The CDR3 DNA follows: TGCGCCAGCAGCCCAAGGTTGGGGCGGGGGACCTACACAGATACGCAGTATTTT.

This clonotype was seen repeatedly, ten times or more. The chain links TRBV20-1 to TRBJ1-1; 11 bases fit TRBD1. V trimming: 6 bases; J trimming: 5 bases; junction bases outside the gene matches: 11. In germline, CDR1 is DFQATT, CDR2 SNEGSKA (reference sequence). This CDR3 region has 15 residues. The CDR3 coding sequence is TGCAGTGCCCACCGTGGGACAGGGGGAAGTACTGAAGCTTTCTTT. It codes for CSAHRGTGGSTEAFF.

This clonotype was found a few times. The genes are TRBV9 and TRBJ1-1; no reliable D call. Germline V gene data show CDR1 as SGDLS and CDR2 as YYNGEE. This CDR3 contains 16 residues. Trimming removed 0 bases from V and 4 bases from J, with 16 bases in between. CDR3 bases: TGTGCCAGCAGCGTAGTCGCTACTCCTGACGGCACTGAAGCTTTCTTT. This sequence encodes CASSVVATPDGTEAFF.

This clonotype was seen only a few times. This rearrangement joins TRBV28 to TRBJ1-5; weak D call: TRBD1 (6 bases). V gave up 5 bases and J gave up 5 bases, with 13 bases separating them. Germline V gives CDR1 MDHEN, CDR2 SYDVKM. The CDR3 is 14 amino acids. CDR3 bases: TGTGCCAGCAGTCCGGACAGACTTGATCAGCCCCAGCATTTT. The encoded protein is CASSPDRLDQPQHF.

This clonotype has ten or more counts. V is TRBV12-3 or TRBV12-4 and J is TRBJ2-6, with D unclear. V lost 8 bases and J lost 4, with 9 bases in between. The CDR3 sequence is 13 residues long. Written as DNA, the CDR3 is TGTGCCAGCGCTGGCGGAGGGGCCAACGTCCTGACTTTC. Its protein product is CASAGGGANVLTF.

This chain uses TRBV9 with TRBJ2-1; D gene ambiguous. The CDR3 covers 11 residues. Germline CDR1 reads SGDLS; CDR2 reads YYNGEE. Trimming pared 3 bases from V and 9 bases from J, leaving 7 bases between. The CDR3 loop is CASSGASEQFF. In DNA form, the CDR3 reads TGTGCCAGCAGCGGAGCGTCTGAGCAGTTCTTC.

The V call is TRBV20-1, the J call TRBJ1-2; D is uncertain. The CDR3 covers 10 residues. Germline V gene lookup returns CDR1 DFQATT and CDR2 SNEGSKA (reference sequence). The CDR3 DNA reads as TGCAGCCCCGCGCTCGGTGGCTACACCTTC. It codes for CSPALGGYTF.

The sample holds a few counts of this clonotype. The chain uses TRBV15 and TRBJ2-1; 12 positions match TRBD1. The V gene's germline CDR1 is LNHNV and CDR2 YYDKDF (reference sequence). J gave up 8 bases and V 5 bases, and 7 bases lay outside the gene matches. This CDR3 region has 15 residues. The CDR3 is CATSFRDRGHDEQFF. Written as DNA, the CDR3 is TGTGCCACCAGCTTCCGGGACAGGGGGCACGATGAGCAGTTCTTC. The full variable domain, its missing parts supplied by reference TRBV15 and TRBJ2-1, is DAMVIQNPRYQVTQFGKPVTLSCSQTLNHNVMYWYQQKSSQAPKLLFHYYDKDFNNEADTPDNFQSRRPNTSFCFLDIRSPGLGDTAMYLCATSFRDRGHDEQFFGPGTRLTVL.

The sample holds many counts of this clonotype. Here the CDR3 DNA reads TGTGCCAGCAGCCCCCAGGGGCGGAACACTGAAGCTTTCTTT. Its protein product is CASSPQGRNTEAFF. The rearrangement joins TRBV7-3 to TRBJ1-1, with D perhaps matching TRBD1 (6 bases). CDR1 SGHTA and CDR2 FQGTGA come from the germline V gene. This CDR3 region has 14 residues. V shed 5 bases and J shed 1 base, with 11 bases lying between them.

This sequence joins TRBV4-3 and TRBJ2-5; 10 nucleotides agree with TRBD2. In germline, CDR1 is LGHNA, CDR2 YSLEER. CDR3 size: 15 residues. J was trimmed by 4 bases and V by 6 bases; bases with no gene match: 8. The CDR3 DNA follows: TGCGCCAGCAGTCCCAGGACTAGCGGAATAGAGACCCAGTACTTC. Its protein product is CASSPRTSGIETQYF.

Ten or more counts support this clonotype. The chain employs TRBV7-9 and TRBJ1-3; no firm D call. The CDR3 contains 16 residues. Germline V gene lookup returns CDR1 SEHNR and CDR2 FQNEAQ (reference sequence). Trimming took 2 bases from V and 0 from J, leaving 11 bases between them. The CDR3 DNA reads TGTGCCAGCAGCTTACGCCACAAGGACTCTGGAAACACCATATATTTT. Protein: CASSLRHKDSGNTIYF.

The sample holds many counts of this clonotype. The chain has TRBV28 and TRBJ2-7; perhaps TRBD1 as D (5 bases). CDR1 MDHEN and CDR2 SYDVKM come from the germline V gene. The V and J ends lost 5 bases and 5 bases respectively, with 19 bases between them. CDR3 length equals 15 residues. CDR3 region: CASSLGAAGIDEQYF. The CDR3 coding sequence is TGTGCCAGCAGTCTTGGGGCGGCAGGGATCGACGAGCAGTACTTC.

This sequence joins TRBV3-1 and TRBJ2-3; no definite D call. Germline CDR1 LGHDT, CDR2 YNNKEL (reference sequence). The length of the CDR3 is 13 residues. V lost 4 bases, J lost 6 bases, and 11 bases lay in between. CDR3 protein: CASSRLFGDTQYF. The CDR3 coding sequence is TGTGCCAGCAGCCGACTCTTTGGGGATACGCAGTATTTT.

The chain carries TRBV4-2 and TRBJ2-3; D may be TRBD1 (6 bases). Germline CDR1 is LGHNA and CDR2 is YNFKEQ. V was clipped by 1 base and J by 0 bases, with 20 bases between them. This CDR3 has 19 amino acids. CDR3 protein: CASSQVQSAQGISTDTQYF. DNA of the CDR3: TGTGCCAGCAGCCAAGTTCAATCAGCTCAGGGGATAAGCACAGATACGCAGTATTTT.

This clonotype was seen only a few times. Possible read error: a much larger clone is one base away. The CDR3 region is CASTPQADTQYF. The CDR3, as DNA: TGTGCCAGCACTCCCCAGGCAGATACGCAGTATTTT. The chain uses TRBV12-3 or TRBV12-4 and TRBJ2-3; D is uncertain. Trimming stripped 7 bases from V and 4 bases from J, with 9 bases between. The CDR3 is made up of 12 amino acids.

V and J are TRBV7-8 and TRBJ2-7; 9 nucleotides line up with TRBD2. This CDR3 spans 16 amino acids. The V gene end was trimmed by 1 base and the J gene end by 3 bases; junction bases not matched to a gene: 7. Germline loops: CDR1 SGHVS, CDR2 FQNEAQ. The DNA of the CDR3 is TGTGCCAGCAGCTTAGAGGGCGGGGGGGCGGTCTACGAGCAGTACGTC. Protein product: CASSLEGGGAVYEQYV.

The chain employs TRBV20-1 and TRBJ2-2, with unresolved D. Germline V lookup: CDR1 DFQATT, CDR2 SNEGSKA (reference sequence). Trimming pared 0 bases from V and 6 bases from J, leaving 11 bases between. The CDR3 has 14 residues. CDR3 DNA sequence: TGCAGTGCTAGAGATTCCACCACCGCCGGGGAGCTGTTTTTT. This codes for CSARDSTTAGELFF.

This clonotype has a handful of counts. The chain is built from TRBV4-3 and TRBJ2-3, with TRBD1 matching over 9 bases. V lost 1 base, J lost 4 bases, and 6 bases stayed unmatched. The CDR3 is made up of 16 amino acids. Germline-derived CDR1 and CDR2 are LGHNA and YSLEER. This CDR3 is CASSQAPGQGADTQYF. CDR3 DNA sequence: TGCGCCAGCAGCCAAGCGCCGGGACAGGGCGCAGATACGCAGTATTTT.

There are many counts of this clonotype. The genes are TRBV2 and TRBJ1-4, with 7 bases matching TRBD1. CDR1 is SNHLY, CDR2 FYNNEI, per germline. After removal of 7 bases from V and 10 bases from J, the junction contained 9 bases not matched to a gene. This CDR3 comprises 13 residues. The CDR3 nucleotides read TGTGCCAGCAAGCAGGGGGGGAATTCAAAACTGTTTTTT. Its translation: CASKQGGNSKLFF.

The rearrangement joins TRBV19 to TRBJ1-2, with 9 positions matching TRBD1. CDR3 size: 16 residues. Trimming removed 2 bases from V and 4 bases from J; junction bases left unmatched: 8. Germline V gene sequence: CDR1 LNHDA, CDR2 SQIVND (reference sequence). The CDR3 here is CASSIRTGDVVYGYTF. The CDR3 region has the DNA TGTGCCAGTAGTATAAGGACAGGGGACGTGGTCTATGGCTACACCTTC.

This clonotype was observed a handful of times. The rearrangement joins TRBV20-1 to TRBJ2-1; 7 bases map to TRBD2. In germline, CDR1 is DFQATT, CDR2 SNEGSKA (reference sequence). The CDR3 spans 13 residues. Losses at the gene ends were 6 bases for V and 5 bases for J; bases not matched to a gene: 7. The CDR3 DNA reads TGCAGTGCCCGTCCCCTAGCGGACAATGAGCAGTTCTTC. It specifies CSARPLADNEQFF.